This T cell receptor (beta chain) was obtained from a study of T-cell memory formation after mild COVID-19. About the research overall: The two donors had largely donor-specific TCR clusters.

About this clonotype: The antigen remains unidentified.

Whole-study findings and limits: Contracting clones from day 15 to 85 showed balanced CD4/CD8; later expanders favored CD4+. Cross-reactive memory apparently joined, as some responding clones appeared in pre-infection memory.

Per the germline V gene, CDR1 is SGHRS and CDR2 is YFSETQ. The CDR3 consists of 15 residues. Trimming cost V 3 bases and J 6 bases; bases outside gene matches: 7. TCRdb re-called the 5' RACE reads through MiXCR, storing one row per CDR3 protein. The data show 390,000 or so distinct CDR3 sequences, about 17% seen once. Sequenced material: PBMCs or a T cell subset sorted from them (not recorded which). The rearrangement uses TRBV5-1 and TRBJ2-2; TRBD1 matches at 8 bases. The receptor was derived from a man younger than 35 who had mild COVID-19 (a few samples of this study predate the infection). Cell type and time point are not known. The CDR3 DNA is TGCGCCAGCAGCTGGATGACAGGGGAAGCCGGGGAGCTGTTTTTT. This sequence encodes CASSWMTGEAGELFF.